The following is a T cell receptor (beta chain) sequence with its context. The antigen is undetermined. TCRdb re-derived calls from the 5' RACE reads in MiXCR, one entry per CDR3 protein. The repertoire holds 85,000 to 95,000 distinct CDR3 sequences, with about 15% as singletons. The CDR3 contains 14 residues. Unmatched junction bases numbered 8, after V lost 5 bases and J lost 6 bases. The data are from a study of early T cells in non-severe SARS-CoV-2 infection. Study details: From unsorted whole blood, bulk RNA was sequenced, and the chains remained unpaired. Overall study results and limits: VDJdb matching favored anti-spike CD8 responses, missing private and CD4 specificities.

The chain employs TRBV12-3 or TRBV12-4 and TRBJ1-1, with 8 bases lining up with TRBD1. The receptor was derived from an adult who was a healthcare worker with PCR-confirmed SARS-CoV-2 infection or an uninfected control (not recorded which). The sequenced sample consisted of whole blood. The CDR3, as DNA: TGTGCCAGCAGTGAGGACAGGGTGAAACCTGAAGCTTTCTTT. It is translated as CASSEDRVKPEAFF.